This T cell receptor beta chain comes out of a study of shared clonotypes between healthy human individuals. Sequenced by immunoSEQ multiplex PCR; TCRdb stores in-frame clones only, minus some. The table shows some 500,000 clones, with 79% occurring only once. This CDR3 region has 18 residues. Germline CDR1 SGHRS, CDR2 YFSETQ. The V end was cut by 0 bases, the J end by 2 bases, with 18 bases between. The sample comprised PBMCs. The receptor's source is a woman aged 40 to 55 in good health. Some clones in this sample may be carry-over from other donors' samples. V and J are TRBV5-1 and TRBJ2-1; the D call may be TRBD1 or TRBD2 (5 bases each). CDR3 protein: CASSLGEAGPGPYNEQFF. CDR3 in DNA: TGCGCCAGCAGCTTGGGTGAAGCCGGGCCGGGGCCCTACAATGAGCAGTTCTTC.